The 14 T cell receptor beta chains reported below all come from one sample, sequenced in a study of control samples from healthy donors and cancer patients. Generated by immunoSEQ multiplex PCR, the TCRdb table keeps only in-frame clones and is missing some. The data contain 130,000 to 150,000 clones, 80% to 95% of them singletons. Sequences were obtained from blood. These receptors all stem from a man aged 25 to 40 in good health.

The V gene is TRBV4-1, the J gene TRBJ2-3, with 7 bases lining up with TRBD1. Germline V gene sequence: CDR1 MGHRA, CDR2 YSYEKL. This CDR3 contains 17 residues. The ends lost 4 bases at V and 5 bases at J; junction bases unmatched: 15. CDR3 bases: TGCGCCAGCAGCCCCCCTGAGGGGGCGCCCCTTGGAGATACGCAGTATTTT. It translates to CASSPPEGAPLGDTQYF.

V usage is TRBV29-1 and J usage is TRBJ2-7; D remains unclear. V was cut by 6 bases and J by 1 base, with 13 bases left in between. Germline V gene data show CDR1 as SQVTM and CDR2 as ANQGSEA. The CDR3 runs to 13 residues. This CDR3 reads CSVGSFESYEQYF. The CDR3, as DNA: TGCAGCGTGGGATCCTTTGAGTCCTACGAGCAGTACTTC.

The chain has TRBV5-1 and TRBJ1-1, with 9 bases identical to TRBD1. Germline loops: CDR1 SGHRS, CDR2 YFSETQ. With 3 bases clipped from V and 4 bases from J, the junction kept 4 bases outside the gene matches. This CDR3 spans 14 amino acids. The CDR3 coding sequence is TGCGCCAGCAGCTCACAGGGGGCCGGCACTGAAGCTTTCTTT. Encoded protein: CASSSQGAGTEAFF.

The chain employs TRBV10-3 and TRBJ1-1; D uncertain. Germline values: CDR1 ENHRY, CDR2 SYGVKD. This CDR3 is 13 amino acids long. The V end was cut by 6 bases, the J end by 0 bases, with 8 bases between. For the CDR3, the DNA is TGTGCCATCAGGTACGGTATGAACACTGAAGCTTTCTTT. It specifies CAIRYGMNTEAFF.

The chain recombines TRBV30 with TRBJ2-2; 7 nucleotides match TRBD2. Trimming at V came to 8 bases and at J to 7 bases, leaving 10 bases not matched to a gene. The CDR3 has 13 amino acids. CDR1 and CDR2 from the germline V gene are GTSNPN and SVGIG (reference sequence). The CDR3 loop is CAHSGDGYGELFF. The CDR3 DNA sequence: TGTGCCCACAGCGGGGATGGTTACGGGGAGCTGTTTTTT.

The table lists this clone with a few counts. The genes are TRBV5-1 and TRBJ2-7; D not certain. Trimming pared 4 bases from V and 5 bases from J, leaving 16 bases between. The CDR3 sequence is 14 residues long. The germline V gene encodes CDR1 SGHRS and CDR2 YFSETQ. The CDR3 sequence: CASSRSWTEHEQYF. The CDR3 nucleotides read TGCGCCAGCAGCAGGTCGTGGACGGAGCACGAGCAGTACTTC.

The chain joins TRBV6-6 to TRBJ2-7; either TRBD1 or TRBD2 may supply D (5 bases each). This CDR3 is 13 amino acids long. Germline CDR1 MNHNY, CDR2 SVGAGI (reference sequence). Trimming shortened V by 2 bases and J by 2 bases, and 7 bases separated the two germline ends. The chain's CDR3 is CASSYQGPYEQYF. As DNA, the CDR3 is TGTGCCAGCAGTTACCAGGGACCCTACGAGCAGTACTTC.

V gene TRBV6-5 combines with J gene TRBJ2-2; 7 bases fit TRBD2. With 2 bases clipped from V and 5 bases from J, the junction kept 5 bases outside the gene matches. The germline gives CDR1 MNHEY, CDR2 SVGAGI. The CDR3 has 15 amino acids. CDR3 bases: TGTGCCAGCAGTTACCAGCGGGGAGAGACCGGGGAGCTGTTTTTT. Protein sequence: CASSYQRGETGELFF.

V usage is TRBV5-1 and J usage is TRBJ2-7, with D maybe TRBD2 (7 bases). This CDR3 has 14 amino acids. Germline CDR1 and CDR2: SGHRS and YFSETQ. V was clipped by 0 bases and J by 3 bases, with 10 bases between them. The CDR3 is CASSLDRDYYEQYF. The DNA for the CDR3 is TGCGCCAGCAGCTTGGACAGGGACTACTACGAGCAGTACTTC.

The gene calls are TRBV30 and TRBJ1-1; no clear D gene. CDR3 length: 12 amino acids. V lost 0 bases to trimming and J lost 7 bases, with 9 bases between them. Germline V gives CDR1 GTSNPN, CDR2 SVGIG (reference sequence). CDR3 nucleotide sequence: TGTGCCTGGAGTGTACGAGGTTTTGAAGCTTTCTTT. Translation: CAWSVRGFEAFF. Variable domain in full (rest from reference TRBV30 and TRBJ1-1): SQTIHQWPATLVQPVGSPLSLECTVEGTSNPNLYWYRQAAGRGLQLLFYSVGIGQISSEVPQNLSASRPQDRQFILSSKKLLLSDSGFYLCAWSVRGFEAFFGQGTRLTVV.

The chain combines TRBV15 with TRBJ1-3; D may be TRBD1 (5 bases). In germline, CDR1 is LNHNV, CDR2 YYDKDF (reference sequence). V was pared by 1 base and J by 4 bases, with 17 bases between. The CDR3 runs 17 residues. The CDR3 bases are TGTGCCACCAGCAGAGTTCCGGACACCTCTGGGGGAAACACCATATATTTT. It is translated as CATSRVPDTSGGNTIYF.

The rearrangement links TRBV11-2 to TRBJ1-5, with D perhaps TRBD1 (6 bases). Germline CDR1 reads SGHAT; CDR2 reads FQNNGV. Trimming stripped 5 bases from V and 3 bases from J, with 14 bases between. The CDR3 spans 15 residues. The CDR3 DNA reads as TGTGCCAGCAGCCCCGGGACAACATCCAATCAGCCCCAGCATTTT. Encoded protein: CASSPGTTSNQPQHF.

This chain links TRBV7-2 with TRBJ1-1, with 7 bases fitting TRBD1. Germline V lookup: CDR1 SGHTA, CDR2 FQGNSA. With 0 bases clipped from V and 3 bases from J, the junction kept 1 base outside the gene matches. The CDR3 totals 14 residues. CDR3 residues: CASSLATGYTEAFF. CDR3 DNA sequence: TGTGCCAGCAGCTTAGCGACAGGGTACACTGAAGCTTTCTTT.

The genes are TRBV9 and TRBJ1-3; TRBD1 is a possible D gene (5 bases). The V gene's germline CDR1 is SGDLS and CDR2 YYNGEE. The germline V and J ends were trimmed by 4 bases and 0 bases, with 14 bases remaining between them. The CDR3 is made up of 16 amino acids. The CDR3 sequence: CASSLQDIRSGNTIYF. The CDR3 bases are TGTGCCAGCAGCCTTCAGGACATACGCTCTGGAAACACCATATATTTT.